This TCR beta chain was captured in a study of T cell repertoires in cytomegalovirus infection (dated by TCRdb to the late 2010s). Regarding the study in general: Because public TCR beta signatures pointed to carriage of CMV infection together with the matching HLA type, the HLA type of each donor mattered for the analysis. What the authors observed across the whole study: In the ex vivo response, HLA-C-restricted CMV-specific TCR beta clonotypes were dominant, and in two of eight donors the single most frequent clonotype came from this HLA-C-restricted group. Carriers of CMV infection plus the relevant HLA type were discriminated by the cumulative frequency of public TCR beta family members in the study cohort and in an independent 352-donor cohort.

At least ten counts were recorded for this clonotype. This receptor's antigen is unknown. Base qualities are not provided; no much larger clone lies one nucleotide away. Sequenced using an Illumina HiSeq 1500. Through fastp at Q25 and MiXCR, TCRdb rebuilt clones from the public reads, retaining in-frame beta chains. CDR3 protein duplicates are merged, each entry listing the most common genes and DNA. The sample table lists about 310,000 distinct CDR3 sequences, around 9.1% of them with a count of one. The ten largest account for approximately 2.3% of the sample. CDR1 and CDR2 were assigned from the germline V gene as SGHTA and FQGNSA. After removal of 3 bases from V and 6 bases from J, the junction retains 2 bases not matched to a gene. The CDR3, cysteine through phenylalanine, is 14 amino acids long. Only the CDR3 region is kept as DNA, spanning 42 bases read in frame from base 1.

The chain was built from TRBV7-2 and TRBJ1-1, with TRBD1 matching 12 junction bases. The sequenced sample was PBMCs. The receptor was isolated from a human donor in good health (CMV status not recorded). Some clones in this sample may be carry-over from other donors' samples. In nucleotide form, the sequence is TGTGCCAGCAGCTTCCGGGACAGGGGGCCTGAAGCTTTCTTT. Its protein product is CASSFRDRGPEAFF.